The present T cell receptor (beta chain) was sequenced within a study of beta chain features in type 1 diabetes (dated by TCRdb to between 2018 and 2020). In terms of the full investigation: Mean age, gender distribution, total cell number and subset yield did not differ between patients and healthy donors. A total of roughly 110 million sorted cells were examined across all samples, and the number of cells per subset was strongly correlated with RNA yield. Regulatory and stem cell-like memory subsets were isolated from only 8 patients and 8 healthy donors, whereas naive and central memory subsets came from all 30 or so donors. In the study, TCRB repertoires of sorted circulating CD4+ T cell subsets from recently diagnosed type 1 diabetes patients were compared with those of matched healthy donors.

The research as a whole found: Type 1 diabetes patients showed a moderate but significant shortening of TCRB CDR3 length in all four CD4+ subsets. The naive, central memory and regulatory TCRB repertoires appeared to resemble one another more closely among patients than among healthy donors. Shorter templates might have been favored by PCR, but patient and control samples were amplified and corrected together, so both groups would have been affected equally by any skew. Because the HLA sub-analyses included only small numbers of individuals, any influence of HLA type on TCRB rearrangement was left unresolved. At VDJ recombination sites, patients with type 1 diabetes made fewer insertions and deleted more nucleotides, a pattern implying thymic rearrangement abnormalities. Because cDNA was sequenced instead of genomic DNA, activated cells with high expression could be over-represented, although the groups did not differ in activation or CD3 levels.

For this clone: Its antigen has not been determined. One base away there is no much larger clone; base qualities are not given.

Each donor gave one peripheral blood draw, roughly 0.12 L on average, collected into heparinised tubes. A BD FACSAria II and a panel including CD45RO, CCR7, CD25, CD127, CD95 and CD27 were used to sort naive, central memory, regulatory and stem cell-like memory CD4+ T cells. A purity above 95% was achieved for all sorted populations. Right away, PBMCs were isolated by Lymphoprep density gradient centrifugation and were stained directly, with no culture step. So that batch effects would be minimized, each experiment stained and sorted samples in pairs, pairing one healthy donor with one patient. The entire isolated RNA was reverse transcribed using the High Capacity cDNA Reverse Transcription Kit, and thus expressed TCRB transcripts were sequenced. Naive, central memory and regulatory T cell samples underwent deep immunoSEQ sequencing, averaging about 3.57 million total reads per sample. After sorted cells were lysed in RLT buffer, RNA was extracted with DNase-treated RNeasy Micro or Mini kits, with the choice depending on cell number. Each cell subset was processed separately to prevent cross-contamination, with patient and healthy donor samples processed together. Using the immunoSEQ multiplex PCR, TCRB sequences were amplified from cDNA into 87-bp fragments spanning the CDR3 region. Sequencing of the amplicons was done on the Illumina HiSeq platform. Concerning the study's data processing: PCR bias was computationally corrected using synthetic template baselines, reads within Hamming distance 2 were collapsed, and singletons that could not be merged were discarded. Reads were aligned against IMGT so that V, D and J genes, CDR3 length and insertions or deletions at six rearrangement sites could be assigned. Within each subset, clonotype counts were normalized to sorted cell number, and only after that were true diversity and Gini coefficients computed with the tcR R package. The overlap coefficient, calculated on TCRB nucleotide sequences, was used to measure repertoire sharing. Out-of-frame TCRB sequences from naive cells were analyzed to stand in for the pre-selection repertoire. TCRdb obtained this table from immuneACCESS and retained in-frame rearrangements with V and J assigned. These tables miss some clones; where compared with another copy, unresolved V genes account for less than half of the shortfall, and the remainder is unexplained. V and J calls and clone size are those listed in that table; D and trimming were worked out from the DNA. For this sample there are roughly 340,000 clones; over 9.5% appear just once. The top ten clonotypes cover 0.0095% to 0.013% of the sample.

Its CDR3 holds 16 amino acids, cysteine through phenylalanine. The only DNA kept is the CDR3, 48 bases in frame from the first base. The CDR1 and CDR2 encoded by the germline V gene are SGHRS and YFSETQ. V ends up 7 bases short and J 7 bases short, with an unmatched junction base count of 17. Source material: naive CD4+ T cells from blood. The sample's cell subset or site label is to be understood as: true naive CD4+ T cells. The clonotype originates from a woman younger than 35 with type 1 diabetes. The V and J genes are TRBV5-1 and TRBJ2-1; TRBD1 matches 7 bases in the middle. The sequence in DNA is TGCGCCAGCTTGCTGGTGGAGACAGGGTCCAATAATGAGCAGTTCTTC. Its protein is CASLLVETGSNNEQFF. Full variable domain (CDR3 extended with the reference TRBV5-1 and TRBJ2-1 proteins): KAGVTQTPRYLIKTRGQQVTLSCSPISGHRSVSWYQQTPGQGLQFLFEYFSETQRNKGNFPGRFSGRQFSNSRSEMNVSTLELGDSALYLCASLLVETGSNNEQFFGPGTRLTVL.